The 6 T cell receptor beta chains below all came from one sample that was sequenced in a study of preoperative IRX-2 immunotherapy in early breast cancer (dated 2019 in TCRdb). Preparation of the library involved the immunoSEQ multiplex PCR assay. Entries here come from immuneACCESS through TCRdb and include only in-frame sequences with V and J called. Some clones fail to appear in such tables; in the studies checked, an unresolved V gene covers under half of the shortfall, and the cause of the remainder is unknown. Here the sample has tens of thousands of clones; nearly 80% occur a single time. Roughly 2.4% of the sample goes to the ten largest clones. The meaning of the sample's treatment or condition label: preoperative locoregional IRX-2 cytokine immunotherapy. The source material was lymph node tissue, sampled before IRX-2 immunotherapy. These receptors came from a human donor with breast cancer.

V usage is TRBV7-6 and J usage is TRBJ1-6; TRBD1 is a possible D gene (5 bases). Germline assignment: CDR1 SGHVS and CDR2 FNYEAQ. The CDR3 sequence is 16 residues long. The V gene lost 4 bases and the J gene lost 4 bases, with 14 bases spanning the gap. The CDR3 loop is CASSSIGGFYNSPLHF. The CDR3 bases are TGTGCCAGCAGCTCAATTGGGGGGTTTTATAATTCACCCCTCCACTTT.

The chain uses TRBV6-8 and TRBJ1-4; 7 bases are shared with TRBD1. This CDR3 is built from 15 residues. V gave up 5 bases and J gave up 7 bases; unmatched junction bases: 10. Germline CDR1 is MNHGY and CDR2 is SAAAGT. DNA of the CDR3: TGTGCCAGCAGTGGGTCGACAGGGAAGGGTGAAAAACTGTTTTTT. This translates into CASSGSTGKGEKLFF.

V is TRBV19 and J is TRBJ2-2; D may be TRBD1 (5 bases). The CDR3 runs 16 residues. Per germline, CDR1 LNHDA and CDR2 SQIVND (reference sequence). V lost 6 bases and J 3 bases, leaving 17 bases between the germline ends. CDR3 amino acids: CASRHVTEHYTGELFF. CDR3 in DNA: TGTGCCAGTAGGCACGTGACAGAGCACTACACCGGGGAGCTGTTTTTT.

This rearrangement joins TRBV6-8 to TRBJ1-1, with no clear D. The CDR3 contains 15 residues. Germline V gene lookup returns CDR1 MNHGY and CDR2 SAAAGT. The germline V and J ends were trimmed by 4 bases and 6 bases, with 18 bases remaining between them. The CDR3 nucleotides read TGTGCCAGCAGTTCTAACCGGGCCTCAGACTCTGAAGCTTTCTTT. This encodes CASSSNRASDSEAFF.

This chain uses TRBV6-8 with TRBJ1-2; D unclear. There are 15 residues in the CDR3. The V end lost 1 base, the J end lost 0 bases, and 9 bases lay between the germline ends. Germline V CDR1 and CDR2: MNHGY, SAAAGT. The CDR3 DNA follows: TGTGCCAGCAGTTACTTGTACAAGCCTAACTATGGCTACACCTTC. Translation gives CASSYLYKPNYGYTF.

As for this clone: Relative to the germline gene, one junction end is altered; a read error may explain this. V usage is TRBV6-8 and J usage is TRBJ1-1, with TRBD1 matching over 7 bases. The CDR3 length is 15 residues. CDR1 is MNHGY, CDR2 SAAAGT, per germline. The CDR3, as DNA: TGTGCCATCAGCCGAGAGACAGGGCCGAACACTGAAGTTTTCTTT. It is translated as CAISRETGPNTEVFF.